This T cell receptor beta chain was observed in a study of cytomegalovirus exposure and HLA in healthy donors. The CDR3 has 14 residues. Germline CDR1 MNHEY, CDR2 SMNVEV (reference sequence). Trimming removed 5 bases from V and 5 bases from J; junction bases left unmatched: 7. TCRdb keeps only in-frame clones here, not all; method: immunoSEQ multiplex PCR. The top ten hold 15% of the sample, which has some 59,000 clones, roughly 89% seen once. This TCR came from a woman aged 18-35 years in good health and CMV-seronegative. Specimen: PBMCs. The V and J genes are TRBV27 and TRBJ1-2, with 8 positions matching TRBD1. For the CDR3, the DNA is TGTGCCAGCAGTCTACAGGGGGTAGGGTATGGCTACACCTTC. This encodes CASSLQGVGYGYTF.